This T cell receptor beta chain appears in the sequencing data of a study of T cells in Graves' hyperthyroidism and ophthalmopathy. What was amplified from RNA transcripts were TCR beta CDR3 regions. Initially, a first-round RT-PCR of the TCR CDR3 employed the HTBI primer set. TCRdb re-called the multiplex PCR reads through MiXCR, storing one row per CDR3 protein. The sample has a few hundred thousand distinct CDR3 sequences, about 43% seen once. The CDR3 consists of 14 residues. Trimming removed 2 bases from V and 8 bases from J; junction bases left unmatched: 8. Germline lookup yields CDR1 SGHTA and CDR2 FQGTGA. The study defined stable Graves' hyperthyroidism as no ophthalmopathy progression within 18 months.

This chain uses TRBV7-3 with TRBJ1-1; 7 bases fit TRBD1. The sequence derives from a woman between 18 and 30 years old with Graves' hyperthyroidism. The sequenced sample consisted of peripheral blood or thyroid tissue (not recorded which). The CDR3: CASSLDRALPEAFF. CDR3 DNA sequence: TGTGCCAGCAGCTTAGACAGGGCGCTGCCCGAAGCTTTCTTT.